What follows describes a single T cell receptor beta chain. Antigen: not known. Generated by immunoSEQ multiplex PCR, the TCRdb table keeps only in-frame clones and is missing some. Among some 48,000 clones listed, around nine tenths were seen once. The sample comes from a study of OX40 agonist ivuxolimab in advanced cancers. About the research overall: Dose-escalation patients' cancers were hepatocellular carcinoma, melanoma, renal cell or head and neck cancer. Mean age 60 years, range about 20 to 85; roughly 82% male.

Findings of the study overall: Partial responders at 0.1-3.0 mg/kg showed near-lowest clonal expansion.

The CDR3 spans 14 residues. Germline V gives CDR1 SGHAT, CDR2 FQNNGV. Trimming took 2 bases from V and 3 from J, leaving 11 bases between them. The sequencing here drew on CD4+ or CD8+ T cells sorted from blood, taken in a trial of the OX40 agonist ivuxolimab. The sequence came from an adult with an advanced solid tumor such as melanoma, head and neck, liver or kidney cancer. The chain is built from TRBV11-2 and TRBJ2-7; either TRBD1 or TRBD2 may fit D (6 bases each). The CDR3 region is CASSLSGGVYEQYF. CDR3 sequence (DNA): TGTGCCAGCAGCTTATCCGGGGGCGTCTACGAGCAGTACTTC.